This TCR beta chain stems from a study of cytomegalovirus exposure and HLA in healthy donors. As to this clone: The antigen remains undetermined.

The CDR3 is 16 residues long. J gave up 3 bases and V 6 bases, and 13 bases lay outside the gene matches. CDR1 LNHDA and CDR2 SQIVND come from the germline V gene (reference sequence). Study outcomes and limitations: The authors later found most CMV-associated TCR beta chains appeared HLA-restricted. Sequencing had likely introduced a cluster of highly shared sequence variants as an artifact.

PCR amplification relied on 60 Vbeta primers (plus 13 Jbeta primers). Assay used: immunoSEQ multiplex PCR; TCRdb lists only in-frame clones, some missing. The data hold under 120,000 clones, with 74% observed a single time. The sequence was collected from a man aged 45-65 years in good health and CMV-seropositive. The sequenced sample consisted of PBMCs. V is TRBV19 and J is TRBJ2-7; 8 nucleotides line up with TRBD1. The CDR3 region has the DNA TGTGCCAGTAGCTTGGGGATACAGACAGGGGTCTACGAGCAGTACTTC. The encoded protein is CASSLGIQTGVYEQYF.